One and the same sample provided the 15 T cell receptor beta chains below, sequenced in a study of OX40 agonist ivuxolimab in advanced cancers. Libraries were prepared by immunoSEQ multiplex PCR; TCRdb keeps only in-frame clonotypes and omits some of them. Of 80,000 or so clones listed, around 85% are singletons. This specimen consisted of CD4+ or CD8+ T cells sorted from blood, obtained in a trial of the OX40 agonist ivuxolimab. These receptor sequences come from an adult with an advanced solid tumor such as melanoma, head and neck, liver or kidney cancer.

The CDR3 here is CASSEGIAGGPTDTQYF. In DNA form, the CDR3 reads TGTGCCAGCAGTGAGGGAATAGCGGGGGGTCCCACAGATACGCAGTATTTT. The chain employs TRBV2 and TRBJ2-3; 10 bases are shared with TRBD2. V trimming: 3 bases; J trimming: 2 bases; junction bases outside the gene matches: 8. CDR3 length equals 17 residues. Looked up from germline, CDR1 is SNHLY and CDR2 is FYNNEI.

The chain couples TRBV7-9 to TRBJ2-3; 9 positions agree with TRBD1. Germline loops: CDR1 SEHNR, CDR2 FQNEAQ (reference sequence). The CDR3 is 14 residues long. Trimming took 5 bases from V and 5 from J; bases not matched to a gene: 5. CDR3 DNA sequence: TGTGCCAGCAGCCCTGGGACAGGGAAAGATACGCAGTATTTT. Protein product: CASSPGTGKDTQYF.

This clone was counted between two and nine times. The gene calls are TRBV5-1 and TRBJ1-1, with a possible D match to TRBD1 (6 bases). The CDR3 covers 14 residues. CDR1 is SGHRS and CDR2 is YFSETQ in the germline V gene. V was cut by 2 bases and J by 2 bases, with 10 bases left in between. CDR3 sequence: CASSFTGGNTEAFF. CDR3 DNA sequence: TGCGCCAGCAGCTTCACGGGGGGCAACACTGAAGCTTTCTTT.

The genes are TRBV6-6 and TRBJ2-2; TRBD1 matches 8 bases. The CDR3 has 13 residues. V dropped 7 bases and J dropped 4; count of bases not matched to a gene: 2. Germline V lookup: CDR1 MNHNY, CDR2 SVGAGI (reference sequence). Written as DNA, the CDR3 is TGTGCCAGCAAACAGGGGGGCACCGGGGAGCTGTTTTTT. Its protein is CASKQGGTGELFF.

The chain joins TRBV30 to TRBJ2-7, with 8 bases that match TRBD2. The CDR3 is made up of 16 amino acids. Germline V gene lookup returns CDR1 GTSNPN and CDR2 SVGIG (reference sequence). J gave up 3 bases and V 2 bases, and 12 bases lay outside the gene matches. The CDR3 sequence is CAWSPTPGGIIYEQYF. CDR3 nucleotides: TGTGCCTGGAGTCCCACCCCGGGGGGGATTATCTACGAGCAGTACTTC.

CDR3 nucleotide sequence: TGTGCCAGCTCACTCTCAACTGCTGGGGGCACTGAAGCTTTCTTT. Its protein is CASSLSTAGGTEAFF. The J gene is TRBJ1-1, the V gene TRBV18; perhaps TRBD1 as D (5 bases). The CDR3 spans 15 residues. Germline CDR1 reads KGHSH; CDR2 reads LQKENI. V was trimmed by 4 bases and J by 4 bases, leaving 16 bases between them. Together with reference TRBV18 and TRBJ1-1, the CDR3 gives the full variable domain: NAGVMQNPRHLVRRRGQEARLRCSPMKGHSHVYWYRQLPEEGLKFMVYLQKENIIDESGMPKERFSAEFPKEGPSILRIQQVVRGDSAAYFCASSLSTAGGTEAFFGQGTRLTVV.

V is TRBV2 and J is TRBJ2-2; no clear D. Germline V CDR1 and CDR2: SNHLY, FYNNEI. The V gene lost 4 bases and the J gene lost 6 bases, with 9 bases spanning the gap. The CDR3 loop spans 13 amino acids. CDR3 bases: TGTGCCAGCAGTGGAGCCGCCTCCGGGGAGCTGTTTTTT. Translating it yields CASSGAASGELFF.

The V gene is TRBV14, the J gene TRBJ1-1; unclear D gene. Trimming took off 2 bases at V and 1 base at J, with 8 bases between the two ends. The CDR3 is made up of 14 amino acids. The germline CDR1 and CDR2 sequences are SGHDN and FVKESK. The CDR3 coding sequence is TGTGCCAGCAGCCAATTGACCCCGAACACTGAAGCTTTCTTT. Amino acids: CASSQLTPNTEAFF.

Here the CDR3 DNA reads TGCGCCAGCAGCTGGAAAAGCGGGGGCTACGAGCAGTACTTC. It yields the protein CASSWKSGGYEQYF. This chain links TRBV5-1 with TRBJ2-7; 8 bases match TRBD2. Trimming cost V 3 bases and J 3 bases; bases outside gene matches: 5. The CDR3 extends over 14 amino acids. From germline, CDR1 is SGHRS and CDR2 YFSETQ.

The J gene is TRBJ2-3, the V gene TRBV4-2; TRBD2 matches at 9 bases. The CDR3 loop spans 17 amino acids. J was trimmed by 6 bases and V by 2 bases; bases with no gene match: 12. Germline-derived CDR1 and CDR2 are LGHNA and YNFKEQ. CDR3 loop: CASSQPLGGGGGDTQYF. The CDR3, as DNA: TGTGCCAGCAGCCAACCACTCGGCGGGGGGGGTGGGGATACGCAGTATTTT.

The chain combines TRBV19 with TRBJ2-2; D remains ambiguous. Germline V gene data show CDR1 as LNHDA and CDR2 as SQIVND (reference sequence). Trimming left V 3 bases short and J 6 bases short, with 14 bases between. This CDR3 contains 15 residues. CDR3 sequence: CASSMAGLPAGELFF. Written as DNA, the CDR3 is TGTGCCAGTAGTATGGCCGGTCTACCGGCCGGGGAGCTGTTTTTT.

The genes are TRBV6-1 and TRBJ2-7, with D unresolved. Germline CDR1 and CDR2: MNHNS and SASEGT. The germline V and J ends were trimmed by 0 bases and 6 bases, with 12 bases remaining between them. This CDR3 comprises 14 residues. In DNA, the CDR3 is TGTGCCAGCAGTGAAGCGTTTATAAGGTCCGAGCAGTACTTC. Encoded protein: CASSEAFIRSEQYF.

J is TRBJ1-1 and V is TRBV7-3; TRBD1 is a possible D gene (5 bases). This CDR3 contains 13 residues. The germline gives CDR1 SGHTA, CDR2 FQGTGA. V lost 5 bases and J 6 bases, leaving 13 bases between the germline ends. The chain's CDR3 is CASSLSRGAEAFF. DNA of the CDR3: TGTGCCAGCAGCCTTTCTAGAGGGGCTGAAGCTTTCTTT.

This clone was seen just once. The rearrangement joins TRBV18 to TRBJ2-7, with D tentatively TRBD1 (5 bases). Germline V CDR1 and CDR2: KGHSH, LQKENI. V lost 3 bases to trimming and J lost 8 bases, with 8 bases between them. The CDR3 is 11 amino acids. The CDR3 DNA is TGTGCCAGCTCACCGGACATCCAGCAGTACTTC. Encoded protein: CASSPDIQQYF.

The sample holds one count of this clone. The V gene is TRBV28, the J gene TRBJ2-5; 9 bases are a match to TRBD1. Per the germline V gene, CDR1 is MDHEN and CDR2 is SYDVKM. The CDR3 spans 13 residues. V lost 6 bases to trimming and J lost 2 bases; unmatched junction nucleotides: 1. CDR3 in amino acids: CASRDRGQETQYF. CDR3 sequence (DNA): TGTGCCAGCAGAGACAGGGGGCAAGAGACCCAGTACTTC.